The table lists the clone carrying this T cell receptor (beta chain) with a few counts. Germline CDR1 and CDR2: LNHDA and SQIVND (reference sequence). This CDR3 spans 15 amino acids. V was cut by 2 bases and J by 0 bases, with 9 bases left in between. The source of the sample is a study of T-cell memory formation after mild COVID-19. With constant-segment primers, 5'RACE yielded cDNA libraries of TCR alpha and TCR beta that carried sample barcodes and UMIs. TCRdb passed the 5' RACE reads through MiXCR, listing each CDR3 protein once. The sample has 200,000 to 300,000 distinct CDR3 sequences; approximately 15% are singletons.

The receptor's source is a man between 18 and 35 years old who had mild COVID-19 (a few samples of this study predate the infection). Cell type and time point are not known. The V call is TRBV19, the J call TRBJ2-3; no clear D. The sequenced sample consisted of PBMCs or a T cell subset sorted from them (not recorded which). CDR3 DNA: TGTGCCAGTAGTATATTAGGATCTAGCACAGATACGCAGTATTTT. Protein: CASSILGSSTDTQYF.